This section outlines one TCR beta chain sequence together with its context. What this receptor recognizes is not known. Germline is not matched at one junction end, which may reflect a read error. This sample is part of a study of cytomegalovirus exposure and HLA in healthy donors (dated 2017 in TCRdb). About the investigation overall: The 500 to 800 repertoires of the first cohort and the approximately 130 validation repertoires were produced on the same platform, according to a later analysis. The study was designed to test whether signatures of past pathogen exposure could be identified by cataloging public T cell receptors. A separate validation cohort of 100 to 150 different subjects was used in addition to the roughly 700-subject first cohort. To predict cytomegalovirus infection status, the study brought together high-throughput TCR immunosequencing, statistical association of individual TCRs with disease status, and machine learning.

Receptor libraries were prepared by the immunoSEQ multiplex PCR assay. For the original study's pipeline: To diagnose cytomegalovirus status from the catalog of TCR beta chain sequences, a statistical classification framework was built. TCRdb retrieved this table from immuneACCESS and kept in-frame rearrangements only. Not all clones are present; in checked studies, unresolved V genes account for under half, and no reason is known for the remainder. V, J and clone size were drawn from that table, and D and trimming were deduced from the DNA. The sample table contains 100,000 to 150,000 clones; only one count was recorded for roughly 91% of them. Around 3.4% of the sample lies in the top ten. The donors belonged to the validation cohort of around 110 subjects, which was separate from the approximately 700-subject first cohort. The full study reports these points: A later analysis found that TCRs clustered in the first cohort also tended to co-occur in the approximately 120 validation repertoires, with 90% to 95% of cluster scores above 0. The study listed 164 TCR beta chains as associated with cytomegalovirus. A later analysis had no HLA typing for the validation cohort, so co-occurrence there was scored across all 130 or so repertoires. Most TCR sequences were seen in very few donors, while some public TCRs were found in many individuals. The authors suggested that the approach could potentially be generalized to other disease states and immunological phenotypes. In vitro tests confirmed that three of the cytomegalovirus-associated TCR beta chains recognize cytomegalovirus antigens. Cytomegalovirus status was reported to be diagnosed by the classifier with high specificity and sensitivity in both the original and validation cohorts.

The receptor was derived from a man aged 25 to 40 in good health and CMV-seronegative. Sequencing was performed on PBMCs.

The sequenced DNA: TGTGCCACCAGCAGAGATGAGACAGAACGGATCTTC. Protein translation: CATSRDETERIF. The chain was built from TRBV15 and TRBJ2-1; TRBD1 is perhaps the D gene, given 5 matching bases. The CDR3 runs 12 amino acids, cysteine and phenylalanine included. Here the CDR3 DNA is all that survives: 36 bases in frame from base 1. The germline V gene (reference sequence) yields LNHNV for CDR1 and YYDKDF for CDR2.